This TCR beta chain emerged from a study of blood T cell repertoires in COVID-19. About the study: COVID-19 samples from acute and convalescent phases originated in the United States, Italy and Spain.

As originally analysed: Estimated nucleated cell counts came from reference gene primer amplification. The method was immunoSEQ multiplex PCR; TCRdb's version includes in-frame clones alone and lacks a portion of them. Clone size and V and J calls were adopted from that table, with D and trimming inferred from the DNA. Of approximately 110,000 clones detected, about four fifths appear once; the ten largest clones hold 9.4%. Trimming at V came to 3 bases and at J to 2 bases, leaving 6 bases not matched to a gene. The CDR3 covers 15 residues. Germline values: CDR1 LNHDA, CDR2 SQIVND (reference sequence).

The chain uses TRBV19 and TRBJ1-2; 7 nucleotides match TRBD1. Sequenced: peripheral blood. This TCR was recovered from a woman aged 70 to 79 with acute or convalescent COVID-19. CDR3 amino acids: CASSIMTGSNYGYTF. The DNA of the CDR3 is TGTGCCAGTAGTATCATGACAGGGTCGAACTATGGCTACACCTTC. The full variable domain, with the rest looked up from reference TRBV19 and TRBJ1-2, is DGGITQSPKYLFRKEGQNVTLSCEQNLNHDAMYWYRQDPGQGLRLIYYSQIVNDFQKGDIAEGYSVSREKKESFPLTVTSAQKNPTAFYLCASSIMTGSNYGYTFGSGTRLTVV.